The text below deals with one T cell receptor beta chain. Its specificity is not known. Germline values: CDR1 LNHDA, CDR2 SQIVND (reference sequence). Trimming removed 1 base from V and 4 bases from J, with 7 bases in between. CDR3 length: 13 amino acids. Survey-level immunoSEQ v3.0 assays were run. Produced via immunoSEQ multiplex PCR; TCRdb's table is partial and in-frame only. The data contain approximately 20,000 clones, around 81% of them singletons. These data are taken from a study of long-term antiretroviral therapy in people with HIV. Study-level results: Specimens of blood were obtained during about 2004 to 2017, possibly under older ART regimens.

This chain joins TRBV19 and TRBJ1-2; D is unresolved. This material consisted of unsorted PBMCs, taken 1.6 years after starting antiretroviral therapy. This receptor was taken from a middle-aged man with HIV. CDR3 sequence: CASSIALFYGYTF. CDR3 DNA sequence: TGTGCCAGTAGTATAGCCCTCTTCTATGGCTACACCTTC. Filled out from reference TRBV19 and TRBJ1-2, the complete variable domain reads DGGITQSPKYLFRKEGQNVTLSCEQNLNHDAMYWYRQDPGQGLRLIYYSQIVNDFQKGDIAEGYSVSREKKESFPLTVTSAQKNPTAFYLCASSIALFYGYTFGSGTRLTVV.